This TCR beta chain was sequenced in a study of post-analysis software for immune sequencing data. Study background: Relapsing-remitting, secondary progressive and progressive-relapsing forms of multiple sclerosis all featured among disease courses. Study-level results: Patients used four to six TRBV segments, including TRBV5-6, TRBV5-1 and TRBV20-1, more often than controls. Controls showed significantly higher normalized Chao1 diversity than did multiple sclerosis patients.

cDNA libraries of TCR beta carried unique molecular identifiers. T cells numbering about 0.9 to 11 million yielded 450,000 to 600,000 cDNA molecules. TCRdb reanalysed the PCR reads using MiXCR and keeps one entry per CDR3 protein. The data contain about 540,000 distinct CDR3 sequences, 34% of them seen just once; the ten biggest clones take up less than 6%. This clonotype has just a few counts. Its specificity is unknown. The CDR3 length is 14 residues. V gave up 4 bases and J gave up 7 bases, with 14 bases separating them. Germline assignment: CDR1 SEHNR and CDR2 FQNEAQ (reference sequence). V and J are TRBV7-9 and TRBJ2-1; no reliable D call. The sample comprised blood. The TCR sequence derives from a girl aged 2-17 years with multiple sclerosis. CDR3: CASSSPAVGNEQFF. The CDR3, as DNA: TGTGCCAGCAGCTCCCCGGCTGTTGGGAATGAGCAGTTCTTC. Complete variable domain (other parts from reference TRBV7-9 and TRBJ2-1): DTGVSQNPRHKITKRGQNVTFRCDPISEHNRLYWYRQTLGQGPEFLTYFQNEAQLEKSRLLSDRFSAERPKGSFSTLEIQRTEQGDSAMYLCASSSPAVGNEQFFGPGTRLTVL.